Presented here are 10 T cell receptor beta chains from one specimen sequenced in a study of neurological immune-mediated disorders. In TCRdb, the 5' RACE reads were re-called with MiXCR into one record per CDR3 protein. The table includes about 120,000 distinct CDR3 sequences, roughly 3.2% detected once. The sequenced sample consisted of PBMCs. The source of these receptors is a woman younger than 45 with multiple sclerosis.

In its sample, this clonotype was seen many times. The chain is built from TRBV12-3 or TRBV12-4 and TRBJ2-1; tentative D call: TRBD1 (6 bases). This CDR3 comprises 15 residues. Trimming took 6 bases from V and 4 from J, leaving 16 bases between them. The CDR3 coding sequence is TGTGCCAGCAGCTCCTCAACCACAGGGTACAATGAGCAGTTCTTC. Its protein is CASSSSTTGYNEQFF.

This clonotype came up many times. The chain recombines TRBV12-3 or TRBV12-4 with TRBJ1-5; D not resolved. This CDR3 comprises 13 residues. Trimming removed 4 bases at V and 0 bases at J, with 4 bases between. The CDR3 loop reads CASSSSSNQPQHF. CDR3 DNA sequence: TGTGCCAGCAGTTCTAGTAGCAATCAGCCCCAGCATTTT.

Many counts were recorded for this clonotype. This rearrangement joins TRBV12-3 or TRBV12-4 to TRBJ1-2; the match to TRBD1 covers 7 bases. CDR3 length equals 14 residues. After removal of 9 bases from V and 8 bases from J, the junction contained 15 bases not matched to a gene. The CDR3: CASSHDRVAGGYTF. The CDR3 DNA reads TGTGCCAGTAGCCACGACAGGGTGGCTGGGGGCTACACCTTC.

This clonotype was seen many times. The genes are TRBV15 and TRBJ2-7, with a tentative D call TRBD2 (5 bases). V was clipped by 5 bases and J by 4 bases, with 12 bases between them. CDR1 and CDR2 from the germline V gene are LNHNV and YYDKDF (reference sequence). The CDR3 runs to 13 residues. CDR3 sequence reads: CATSSPRAYEQYF. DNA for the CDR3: TGTGCCACCAGCTCCCCGAGGGCGTACGAGCAGTACTTC.

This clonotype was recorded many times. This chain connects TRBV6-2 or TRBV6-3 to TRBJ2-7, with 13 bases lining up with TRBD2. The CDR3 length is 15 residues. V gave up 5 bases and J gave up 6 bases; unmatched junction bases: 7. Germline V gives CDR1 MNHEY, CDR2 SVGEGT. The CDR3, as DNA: TGTGCCAGCAGTGATCGGACTAGCGGGAGTCTCGAGCAGTACTTC. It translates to CASSDRTSGSLEQYF.

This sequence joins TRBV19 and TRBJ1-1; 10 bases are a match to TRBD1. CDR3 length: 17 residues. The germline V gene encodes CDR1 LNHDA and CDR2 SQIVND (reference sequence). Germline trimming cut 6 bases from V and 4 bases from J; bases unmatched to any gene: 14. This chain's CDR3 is CASSRTGQGVARTEAFF. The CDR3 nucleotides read TGTGCCAGTAGCCGGACTGGACAGGGGGTTGCCCGCACTGAAGCTTTCTTT.

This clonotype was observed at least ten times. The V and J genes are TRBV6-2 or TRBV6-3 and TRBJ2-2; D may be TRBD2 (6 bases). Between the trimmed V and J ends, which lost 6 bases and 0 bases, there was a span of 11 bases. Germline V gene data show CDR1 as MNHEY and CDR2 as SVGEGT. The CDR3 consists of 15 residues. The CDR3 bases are TGTGCCAGCAGGGCATGGGGGGCGAACACCGGGGAGCTGTTTTTT. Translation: CASRAWGANTGELFF.

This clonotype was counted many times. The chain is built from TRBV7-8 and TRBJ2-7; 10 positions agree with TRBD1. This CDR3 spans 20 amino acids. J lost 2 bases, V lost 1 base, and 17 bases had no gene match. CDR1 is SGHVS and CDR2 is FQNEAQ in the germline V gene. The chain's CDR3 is CASSLVVRGYGDRGTYEQYF. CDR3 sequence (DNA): TGTGCCAGCAGCTTAGTAGTAAGAGGATACGGGGACAGGGGAACCTACGAGCAGTACTTC.

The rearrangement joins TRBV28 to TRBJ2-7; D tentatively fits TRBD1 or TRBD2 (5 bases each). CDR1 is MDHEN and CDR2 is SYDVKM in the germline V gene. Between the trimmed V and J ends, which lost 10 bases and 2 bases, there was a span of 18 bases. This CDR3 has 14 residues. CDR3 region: CANIKGPPTYEQYF. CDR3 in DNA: TGTGCCAACATTAAGGGACCCCCTACCTACGAGCAGTACTTC.

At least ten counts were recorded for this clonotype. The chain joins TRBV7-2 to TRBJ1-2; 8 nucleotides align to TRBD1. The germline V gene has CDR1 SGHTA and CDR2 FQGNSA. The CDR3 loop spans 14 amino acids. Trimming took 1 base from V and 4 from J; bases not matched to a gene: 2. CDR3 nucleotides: TGTGCCAGCAGCTTAGAGACAGGGGTCTATGGCTACACCTTC. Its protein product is CASSLETGVYGYTF. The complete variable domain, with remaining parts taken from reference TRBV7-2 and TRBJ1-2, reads GAGVSQSPSNKVTEKGKDVELRCDPISGHTALYWYRQSLGQGLEFLIYFQGNSAPDKSGLPSDRFSAERTGGSVSTLTIQRTQQEDSAVYLCASSLETGVYGYTFGSGTRLTVV.